This T cell receptor (beta chain) is drawn from a study of shared clonotypes between healthy human individuals. General observations from the study: Estimated richness values were generally larger in naive subsets than in memory subsets. The diversity represented, both genetic and in exposure history, was limited by few donors.

TCRdb keeps only in-frame clones here, not all; method: immunoSEQ multiplex PCR. The sample records millions of clones, less than 95% being singletons. This CDR3 is built from 13 residues. With 11 bases removed from V and 5 bases from J, the gap between germline ends came to 15 bases. Looked up from germline, CDR1 is LGHNA and CDR2 is YSLEER. This clone was seen a few times. Its antigen remains unknown. Naive-designated CD8 cells lacked CD45RO, were positively enriched for CCR7, and omitted terminally differentiated effector memory CD45RA+ cells. The sample comprised naive CD8+ T cells sorted from blood. The TCR originated in a man aged 18 to 35 in good health. The chain carries TRBV4-3 and TRBJ1-4, with D hard to call. Here the CDR3 reads CASQNTKNEKLFF. The CDR3 nucleotides read TGCGCCTCACAAAATACGAAGAATGAAAAACTGTTTTTT.